The 30 T cell receptor beta chains reported below all come from one sample, sequenced in a study of OX40 agonist ivuxolimab in advanced cancers. TCRdb's copy holds only in-frame clones and misses some; the assay was immunoSEQ multiplex PCR. This sample yields 40,000 to 60,000 clones, of which around 93% are seen a single time; over 20% belongs to the top ten. The material sequenced was CD4+ or CD8+ T cells sorted from blood, taken in a trial of the OX40 agonist ivuxolimab. Source of these receptors: an adult with an advanced solid tumor such as melanoma, head and neck, liver or kidney cancer.

This chain connects TRBV5-4 to TRBJ2-5, with TRBD2 as a possible D gene (6 bases). The closer fit of TRBJ2-7 to the DNA end suggests the J call may be wrong. CDR1 is SGHNT, CDR2 YYREEE, per germline (reference sequence). There are 15 residues in the CDR3. The CDR3 nucleotides are TGTGCCAGCAGCTATAGCGGTGACTGGGGTTACGAGCAGTACTTC. Residues: CASSYSGDWGYEQYF.

The chain is built from TRBV27 and TRBJ1-1; no clear D gene. The CDR3 consists of 14 residues. The V gene's germline CDR1 is MNHEY and CDR2 SMNVEV (reference sequence). Trimming took off 0 bases at V and 0 bases at J, with 5 bases between the two ends. DNA of the CDR3: TGTGCCAGCAGTTTATCCAGCATGAACACTGAAGCTTTCTTT. This gives the protein CASSLSSMNTEAFF.

The genes are TRBV13 and TRBJ1-4; D call uncertain. Trimming took 3 bases from V and 3 from J, leaving 2 bases between them. Germline V gives CDR1 PRHDT, CDR2 FYEKMQ (reference sequence). The CDR3 runs 12 residues. The CDR3 nucleotides are TGTGCCAGCAGCTTGCCTAATGAAAAACTGTTTTTT. Its protein is CASSLPNEKLFF.

The gene calls are TRBV6-5 and TRBJ2-7, with a weak D call TRBD1 (6 bases). Germline CDR1 and CDR2: MNHEY and SVGAGI. CDR3 length equals 15 residues. Between the trimmed V and J ends, which lost 4 bases and 6 bases, there was a span of 19 bases. CDR3 DNA: TGTGCCAGCAGTTTCGACCCCGGACAGAGTAGCGAGCAGTACTTC. It translates to CASSFDPGQSSEQYF.

V is TRBV6-1 and J is TRBJ1-1, with D possibly matching TRBD1 (6 bases). There are 13 residues in the CDR3. The V gene's germline CDR1 is MNHNS and CDR2 SASEGT. V was pared by 7 bases and J by 6 bases, with 15 bases between. CDR3 bases: TGTGCCAGCACAGGGGTGGGGAGGTCTGAAGCTTTCTTT. This translates into CASTGVGRSEAFF.

The chain uses TRBV11-1 and TRBJ2-7; D possibly matches TRBD1 or TRBD2 (7 bases each). Trimming pared 5 bases from V and 7 bases from J, leaving 24 bases between. Germline CDR1 and CDR2: SGHAT and FQDESV (reference sequence). The CDR3 length is 16 residues. CDR3 nucleotide sequence: TGTGCCAGCAGCCCCCTAGGGGGGGTAGGGGGCGGAGAGCAGTACTTC. This sequence encodes CASSPLGGVGGGEQYF. The full variable domain, its missing parts supplied by reference TRBV11-1 and TRBJ2-7, is EAEVAQSPRYKITEKSQAVAFWCDPISGHATLYWYRQILGQGPELLVQFQDESVVDDSQLPKDRFSAERLKGVDSTLKIQPAELGDSAMYLCASSPLGGVGGGEQYFGPGTRLTVT.

This chain joins TRBV11-2 and TRBJ2-4, with 9 bases matching TRBD1. V shed 6 bases, J shed 6 bases, and the junction held 6 bases outside the gene matches. The CDR3 covers 14 residues. The V gene's germline CDR1 is SGHAT and CDR2 FQNNGV. The CDR3 loop reads CASSLGTGRNIQYF. In nucleotides, the CDR3 is TGTGCCAGCAGTCTTGGGACAGGGAGAAACATTCAGTACTTC.

The chain combines TRBV19 with TRBJ1-1; a possible D gene is TRBD1 (5 bases). Trimming left V 6 bases short and J 4 bases short, with 15 bases between. CDR3 length: 14 amino acids. In germline, CDR1 is LNHDA, CDR2 SQIVND (reference sequence). CDR3 nucleotide sequence: TGTGCCAGTAGGGGGAGGGGCGCGACCACTGAAGCTTTCTTT. Its translation: CASRGRGATTEAFF. The full variable domain, its missing parts supplied by reference TRBV19 and TRBJ1-1, is DGGITQSPKYLFRKEGQNVTLSCEQNLNHDAMYWYRQDPGQGLRLIYYSQIVNDFQKGDIAEGYSVSREKKESFPLTVTSAQKNPTAFYLCASRGRGATTEAFFGQGTRLTVV.

The chain has TRBV4-2 and TRBJ2-7; D gene ambiguous. Trimming pared 1 base from V and 1 base from J, leaving 8 bases between. Germline V lookup: CDR1 LGHNA, CDR2 YNFKEQ. CDR3 length: 14 amino acids. CDR3 in DNA: TGTGCCAGCAGCCAAGCTATGGGGTCCTACGAGCAGTACTTC. Translating gives CASSQAMGSYEQYF.

This clone occurred once. CDR3 sequence reads: CASRESTNEKLFF. DNA of the CDR3: TGTGCCAGCAGAGAGTCAACTAATGAAAAACTGTTTTTT. The chain employs TRBV14 and TRBJ1-4, with D hard to call. The CDR3 is 13 amino acids. V was trimmed by 6 bases and J by 0 bases, leaving 5 bases between them. The V gene's germline CDR1 is SGHDN and CDR2 FVKESK.

The CDR3 DNA is TGTGCCACCAGCAGAGCGGAGGGCTCCTACGAGCAGTACTTC. Its protein product is CATSRAEGSYEQYF. The J gene is TRBJ2-7, the V gene TRBV15; D might be TRBD2 (6 bases). Looked up from germline, CDR1 is LNHNV and CDR2 is YYDKDF (reference sequence). CDR3 length: 14 amino acids. Between the trimmed V and J ends, which lost 1 base and 0 bases, there was a span of 7 bases.

The genes are TRBV7-9 and TRBJ2-1; no clear D. CDR1 is SEHNR and CDR2 is FQNEAQ in the germline V gene (reference sequence). V shed 4 bases and J shed 0 bases, with 7 bases lying between them. This CDR3 contains 14 residues. CDR3 in amino acids: CASSSPSSYNEQFF. Written as DNA, the CDR3 is TGTGCCAGCAGCTCCCCTAGCTCCTACAATGAGCAGTTCTTC.

J is TRBJ1-1 and V is TRBV13, with D perhaps matching TRBD1 (6 bases). Trimming shortened V by 5 bases and J by 0 bases, and 10 bases separated the two germline ends. The CDR3 is 14 residues long. Germline V CDR1 and CDR2: PRHDT, FYEKMQ (reference sequence). The CDR3 spells CASSPGQLNTEAFF. CDR3 coding DNA: TGTGCCAGCAGCCCCGGACAGCTGAACACTGAAGCTTTCTTT.

This chain uses TRBV6-5 with TRBJ2-4; D is ambiguous. The CDR3 spans 13 residues. Germline V lookup: CDR1 MNHEY, CDR2 SVGAGI. Trimming took 2 bases from V and 1 from J, leaving 3 bases between them. The CDR3 loop is CASSYRAKNIQYF. The CDR3 DNA is TGTGCCAGCAGTTACCGGGCCAAAAACATTCAGTACTTC.

This chain links TRBV30 with TRBJ2-7; D unclear. Per the germline V gene, CDR1 is GTSNPN and CDR2 is SVGIG (reference sequence). Trimming pared 7 bases from V and 6 bases from J, leaving 16 bases between. CDR3 length: 12 amino acids. Here the CDR3 reads CASPGGGAEQYF. The CDR3 DNA follows: TGTGCCTCCCCAGGTGGTGGAGCCGAGCAGTACTTC.

V usage is TRBV5-1 and J usage is TRBJ2-3; D is unresolved. CDR3 length equals 12 residues. V lost 3 bases to trimming and J lost 5 bases, with 7 bases between them. Germline CDR1 is SGHRS and CDR2 is YFSETQ. In DNA, the CDR3 is TGCGCCAGCAGCTCGTGGTTAGATACGCAGTATTTT. As protein: CASSSWLDTQYF.

The chain joins TRBV28 to TRBJ1-2; the D gene is possibly TRBD1 (6 bases). The CDR3 is 17 residues long. Germline-derived CDR1 and CDR2 are MDHEN and SYDVKM. Trimming stripped 5 bases from V and 1 base from J, with 20 bases between. The CDR3: CASSTPGTRSFNYGYTF. DNA for the CDR3: TGTGCCAGCAGTACTCCCGGGACAAGGAGCTTTAACTATGGCTACACCTTC.

The chain recombines TRBV6-5 with TRBJ1-1; 7 positions agree with TRBD1. Germline V lookup: CDR1 MNHEY, CDR2 SVGAGI. The V segment lost 5 bases and the J segment 1 base; nucleotides outside the gene matches: 4. There are 14 residues in the CDR3. The CDR3 nucleotides read TGTGCCAGCAGTCACAGGGGCGAGAACACTGAAGCTTTCTTT. It yields the protein CASSHRGENTEAFF.

The rearrangement uses TRBV5-6 and TRBJ2-7, with 11 nucleotides matching TRBD2. V was pared by 2 bases and J by 3 bases, with 4 bases of the junction left unmatched. The CDR3 consists of 15 residues. From germline, CDR1 is SGHDT and CDR2 YYEEEE. CDR3 coding DNA: TGTGCCAGCAGCTTTGGGCTAGCGGGAGGCTACGAGCAGTACTTC. It specifies CASSFGLAGGYEQYF.

This sequence joins TRBV7-2 and TRBJ2-7, with D possibly being TRBD2 (5 bases). Germline V gene lookup returns CDR1 SGHTA and CDR2 FQGNSA. The CDR3 is 15 residues long. V was trimmed by 2 bases and J by 1 base, leaving 12 bases between them. CDR3 amino acids: CASSLTTTTSYEQYF. The CDR3 coding sequence is TGTGCCAGCAGCTTAACGACTACCACTTCCTACGAGCAGTACTTC.

The chain recombines TRBV4-1 with TRBJ1-1; the D is unclear. V lost 3 bases to trimming and J lost 3 bases, with 14 bases between them. Germline V gene data show CDR1 as MGHRA and CDR2 as YSYEKL. The CDR3 is 15 amino acids. CDR3 sequence: CASSQAAGSDTEAFF. In nucleotides, the CDR3 is TGCGCCAGCAGCCAGGCCGCGGGCAGCGACACTGAAGCTTTCTTT.

J is TRBJ2-5 and V is TRBV11-2; the match to TRBD2 covers 10 bases. Germline-derived CDR1 and CDR2 are SGHAT and FQNNGV. V lost 3 bases to trimming and J lost 2 bases; unmatched junction nucleotides: 3. The CDR3 extends over 15 amino acids. The CDR3 sequence: CASSFGTSVQETQYF. CDR3 nucleotides: TGTGCCAGCAGCTTCGGGACTAGCGTGCAAGAGACCCAGTACTTC.

V and J are TRBV7-9 and TRBJ2-7, with 10 bases lining up with TRBD2. Per germline, CDR1 SEHNR and CDR2 FQNEAQ (reference sequence). The V and J ends lost 5 bases and 4 bases, in that order; junction bases with no gene match: 11. This CDR3 contains 16 residues. The CDR3: CASSPPSGRAAYEQYF. CDR3 in DNA: TGTGCCAGCAGCCCCCCGAGCGGGAGGGCCGCGTACGAGCAGTACTTC.

The rearrangement uses TRBV28 and TRBJ2-3; D unresolved. Germline loops: CDR1 MDHEN, CDR2 SYDVKM. Trimming pared 2 bases from V and 3 bases from J, leaving 9 bases between. This CDR3 comprises 14 residues. This CDR3 reads CASSLPTSTDTQYF. In DNA, the CDR3 is TGTGCCAGCAGTTTACCGACATCTACAGATACGCAGTATTTT.

V is TRBV7-6 and J is TRBJ2-7, with a weak D call TRBD2 (6 bases). The germline V gene encodes CDR1 SGHVS and CDR2 FNYEAQ. The CDR3 covers 13 residues. Between the trimmed V and J ends, which lost 4 bases and 5 bases, there was a span of 12 bases. CDR3: CASSSTWGDEQYF. The CDR3 DNA follows: TGTGCCAGCAGCTCCACGTGGGGGGACGAGCAGTACTTC.

Many counts were recorded for this clone. This chain uses TRBV27 with TRBJ2-7, with D unresolved. The CDR3 is 13 amino acids. Germline CDR1 is MNHEY and CDR2 is SMNVEV (reference sequence). The V gene lost 6 bases and the J gene lost 2 bases, with 11 bases spanning the gap. CDR3 bases: TGTGCCAGCAGCCTACACGAGGCCTACGAGCAGTACTTC. Protein product: CASSLHEAYEQYF.

The chain recombines TRBV19 with TRBJ1-1; tentative D call: TRBD1 (6 bases). Germline V gives CDR1 LNHDA, CDR2 SQIVND (reference sequence). The V gene lost 3 bases and the J gene lost 4 bases, with 12 bases spanning the gap. This CDR3 has 14 amino acids. For the CDR3, the DNA is TGTGCCAGTAGTATGGTGGGGGCTGGCACTGAAGCTTTCTTT. Translation: CASSMVGAGTEAFF.

The chain couples TRBV18 to TRBJ2-1, with D possibly matching TRBD2 (6 bases). Trimming removed 0 bases at V and 6 bases at J, with 9 bases between. The CDR3 totals 14 residues. In germline, CDR1 is KGHSH, CDR2 LQKENI. The CDR3 region has the DNA TGTGCCAGCTCACCACCTAACGGGAGCAATGAGCAGTTCTTC. This sequence encodes CASSPPNGSNEQFF. Combining the CDR3 with reference TRBV18 and TRBJ2-1 gives the whole variable domain NAGVMQNPRHLVRRRGQEARLRCSPMKGHSHVYWYRQLPEEGLKFMVYLQKENIIDESGMPKERFSAEFPKEGPSILRIQQVVRGDSAAYFCASSPPNGSNEQFFGPGTRLTVL.

In this sample, this clone turned up a few times. The V gene is TRBV28, the J gene TRBJ1-1; tentative D call: TRBD1 (5 bases). The V end lost 3 bases, the J end lost 7 bases, and 12 bases lay between the germline ends. The germline gives CDR1 MDHEN, CDR2 SYDVKM. The CDR3 extends over 13 amino acids. CDR3 coding DNA: TGTGCCAGCAGTTTCCCTGGGGGGAATGAAGCTTTCTTT. It yields the protein CASSFPGGNEAFF.

V and J are TRBV28 and TRBJ2-1; D is undetermined. The V end was cut by 2 bases, the J end by 15 bases, with 14 bases between. Germline loops: CDR1 MDHEN, CDR2 SYDVKM. This CDR3 has 12 amino acids. The CDR3 sequence: CASSLENNKGFF. The CDR3 bases are TGTGCCAGCAGTTTAGAGAATAATAAGGGGTTCTTC. The full variable domain, completed using reference TRBV28 and TRBJ2-1, is DVKVTQSSRYLVKRTGEKVFLECVQDMDHENMFWYRQDPGLGLRLIYFSYDVKMKEKGDIPEGYSVSREKKERFSLILESASTNQTSMYLCASSLENNKGFFGPGTRLTVL.